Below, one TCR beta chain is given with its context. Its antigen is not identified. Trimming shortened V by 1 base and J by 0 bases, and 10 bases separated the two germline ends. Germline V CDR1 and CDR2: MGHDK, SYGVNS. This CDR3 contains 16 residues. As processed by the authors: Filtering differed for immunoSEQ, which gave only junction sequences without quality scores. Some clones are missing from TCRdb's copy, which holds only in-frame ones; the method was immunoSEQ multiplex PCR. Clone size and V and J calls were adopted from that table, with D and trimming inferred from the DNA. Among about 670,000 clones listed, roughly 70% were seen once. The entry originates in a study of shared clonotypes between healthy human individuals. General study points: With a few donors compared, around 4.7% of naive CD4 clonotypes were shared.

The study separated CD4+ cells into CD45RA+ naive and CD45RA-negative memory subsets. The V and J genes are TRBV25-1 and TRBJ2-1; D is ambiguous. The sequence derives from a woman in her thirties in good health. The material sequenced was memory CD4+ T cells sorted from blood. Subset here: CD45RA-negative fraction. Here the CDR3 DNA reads TGTGCCAGCAGTGAATCGAACTCACGCTCCTACAATGAGCAGTTCTTC. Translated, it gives CASSESNSRSYNEQFF.